This T cell receptor (beta chain) was captured by sequencing in a study of T-cell reconstitution after alpha-beta-depleted transplantation in children. Construction of the TCRbeta library involved unique molecular identifiers. TCRdb reanalysed the PCR reads using MiXCR and keeps one entry per CDR3 protein. There are fewer than 700,000 distinct CDR3 sequences in the sample; around 23% occur only once, and 12% to 15% lies in the top ten. The trim removed 4 bases at V and 4 bases at J, leaving 7 bases unmatched. This CDR3 is 15 amino acids long. Per germline, CDR1 ENHRY and CDR2 SYGVKD. This clonotype was seen only a few times.

Sample: PBMCs, mostly from graft donor cells, taken 360 days after TCRalphabeta/CD19-depleted stem cell transplant. This chain connects TRBV10-3 to TRBJ2-1; TRBD2 agrees at 7 bases. This receptor was taken from a boy in the first two years of life who had a stem cell transplant for acute myeloid leukemia, so the T cells may come from the graft donor. The CDR3 sequence is CAISVTSDAYNEQFF. DNA of the CDR3: TGTGCCATCAGTGTCACTAGCGATGCTTACAATGAGCAGTTCTTC.